The clone carrying this T cell receptor (beta chain) came up many times. TCRdb re-derived calls from the RT-PCR reads in MiXCR, one entry per CDR3 protein. The sample lists more than 550,000 distinct CDR3 sequences, more than 13% occurring once. Germline CDR1 and CDR2: SGHNT and YYREEE (reference sequence). V was pared by 5 bases and J by 4 bases, with 11 bases of the junction left unmatched. The CDR3 extends over 15 amino acids. The chain uses TRBV5-4 and TRBJ2-5, with 7 bases lining up with TRBD1. This TCR was recovered from a female donor in good health, serving as a healthy control. Source material: memory CD4+ T cells from blood. The CDR3 region is CASSTGTARGETQYF. In DNA, the CDR3 is TGTGCCAGCAGTACCGGGACAGCAAGGGGAGAGACCCAGTACTTC. Using reference TRBV5-4 and TRBJ2-5 for the parts outside the CDR3, the full variable domain is ETGVTQSPTHLIKTRGQQVTLRCSSQSGHNTVSWYQQALGQGPQFIFQYYREEENGRGNFPPRFSGLQFPNYSSELNVNALELDDSALYLCASSTGTARGETQYFGPGTRLLVL.